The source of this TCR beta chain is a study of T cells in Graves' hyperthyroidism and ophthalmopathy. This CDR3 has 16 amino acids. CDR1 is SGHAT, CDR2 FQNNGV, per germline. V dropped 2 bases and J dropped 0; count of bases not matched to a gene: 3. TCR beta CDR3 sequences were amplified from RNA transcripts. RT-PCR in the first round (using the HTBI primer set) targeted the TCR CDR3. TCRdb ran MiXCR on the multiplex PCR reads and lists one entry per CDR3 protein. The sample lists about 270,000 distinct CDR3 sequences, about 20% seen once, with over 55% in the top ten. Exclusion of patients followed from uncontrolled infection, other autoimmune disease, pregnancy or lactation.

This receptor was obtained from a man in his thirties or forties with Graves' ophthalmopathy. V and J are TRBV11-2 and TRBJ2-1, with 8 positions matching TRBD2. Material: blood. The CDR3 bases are TGTGCCAGCAGCTTATCGACTAGCGCCTCCTACAATGAGCAGTTCTTC. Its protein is CASSLSTSASYNEQFF.